This T cell receptor (beta chain) originates from a study of lymphopenia after photon versus proton radiotherapy. General study results and limits: Proton therapy kept repertoires fairly stable, unlike photons, which gained effector/memory cells. Better survival with proton therapy was suggested as possible, not demonstrated. Post-nadir TCR diversity decline inversely tracked overall survival among those who died. Oligoclonal CD8+ Temra expansion after nadir drove photon patients' diversity drop.

CDR1 and CDR2 from the germline V gene are KGHSH and LQKENI. V was pared by 1 base and J by 7 bases, with 8 bases between. This CDR3 spans 13 amino acids. In regard to this clone: The antigen remains undetermined.

Generated by immunoSEQ multiplex PCR, the TCRdb table keeps only in-frame clones and is missing some. This table holds fewer than 25,000 clones, 75% to 90% found once. This sequence originates from an older man with esophageal cancer. The sequencing here drew on peripheral blood, taken from a patient treated with proton-based radiotherapy. The V and J genes are TRBV18 and TRBJ1-5; D uncertain. CDR3 nucleotide sequence: TGTGCCAGCTCACCACTCCGGGGACAGCCCCAGCATTTT. Residues: CASSPLRGQPQHF.